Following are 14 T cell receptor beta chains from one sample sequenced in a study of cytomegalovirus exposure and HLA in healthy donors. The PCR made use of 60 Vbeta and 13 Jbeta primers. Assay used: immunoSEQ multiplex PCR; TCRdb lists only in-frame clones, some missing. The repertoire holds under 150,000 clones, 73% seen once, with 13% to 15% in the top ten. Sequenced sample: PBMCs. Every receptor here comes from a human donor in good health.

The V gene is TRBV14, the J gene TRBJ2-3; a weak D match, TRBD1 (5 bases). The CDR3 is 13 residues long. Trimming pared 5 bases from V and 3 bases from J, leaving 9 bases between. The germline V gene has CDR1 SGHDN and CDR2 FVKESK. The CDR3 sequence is CASSLRQTDTQYF. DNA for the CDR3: TGTGCCAGCAGCTTAAGACAGACAGATACGCAGTATTTT. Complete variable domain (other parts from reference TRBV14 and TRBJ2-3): EAGVTQFPSHSVIEKGQTVTLRCDPISGHDNLYWYRRVMGKEIKFLLHFVKESKQDESGMPNNRFLAERTGGTYSTLKVQPAELEDSGVYFCASSLRQTDTQYFGPGTRLTVL.

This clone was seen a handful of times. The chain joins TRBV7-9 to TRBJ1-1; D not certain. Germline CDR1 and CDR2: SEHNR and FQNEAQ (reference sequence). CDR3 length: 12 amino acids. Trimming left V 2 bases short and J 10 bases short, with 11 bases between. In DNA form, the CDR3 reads TGTGCCAGCAGCTTAAGTGAGTCCGGAGCTTTCTTT. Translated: CASSLSESGAFF. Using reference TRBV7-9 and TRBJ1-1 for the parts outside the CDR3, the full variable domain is DTGVSQNPRHKITKRGQNVTFRCDPISEHNRLYWYRQTLGQGPEFLTYFQNEAQLEKSRLLSDRFSAERPKGSFSTLEIQRTEQGDSAMYLCASSLSESGAFFGQGTRLTVV.

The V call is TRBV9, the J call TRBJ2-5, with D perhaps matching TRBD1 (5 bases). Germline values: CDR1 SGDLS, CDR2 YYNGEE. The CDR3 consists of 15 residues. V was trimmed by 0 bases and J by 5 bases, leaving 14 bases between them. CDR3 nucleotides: TGTGCCAGCAGCGTAGCAGGGCGTATAGGCGAGACCCAGTACTTC. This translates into CASSVAGRIGETQYF. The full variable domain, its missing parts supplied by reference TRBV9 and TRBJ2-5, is DSGVTQTPKHLITATGQRVTLRCSPRSGDLSVYWYQQSLDQGLQFLIQYYNGEERAKGNILERFSAQQFPDLHSELNLSSLELGDSALYFCASSVAGRIGETQYFGPGTRLLVL.

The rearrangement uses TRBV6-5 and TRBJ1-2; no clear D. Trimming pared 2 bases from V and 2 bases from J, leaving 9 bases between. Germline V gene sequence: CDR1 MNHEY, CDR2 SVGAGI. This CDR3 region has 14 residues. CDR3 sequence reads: CASSYGEINYGYTF. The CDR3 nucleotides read TGTGCCAGCAGTTACGGGGAGATCAACTATGGCTACACCTTC.

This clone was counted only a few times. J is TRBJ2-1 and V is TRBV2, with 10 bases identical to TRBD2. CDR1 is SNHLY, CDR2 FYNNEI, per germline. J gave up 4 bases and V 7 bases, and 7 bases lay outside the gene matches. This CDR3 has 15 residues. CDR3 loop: CASTRLAGFYNEQFF. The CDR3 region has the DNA TGTGCCAGCACCCGACTAGCGGGCTTTTACAATGAGCAGTTCTTC.

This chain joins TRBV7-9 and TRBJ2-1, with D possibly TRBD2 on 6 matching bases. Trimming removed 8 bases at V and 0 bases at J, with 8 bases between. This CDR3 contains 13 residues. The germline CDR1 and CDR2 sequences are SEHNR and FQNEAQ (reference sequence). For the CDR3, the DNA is TGTGCCAGCGGGGGGATCTCCTACAATGAGCAGTTCTTC. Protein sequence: CASGGISYNEQFF.

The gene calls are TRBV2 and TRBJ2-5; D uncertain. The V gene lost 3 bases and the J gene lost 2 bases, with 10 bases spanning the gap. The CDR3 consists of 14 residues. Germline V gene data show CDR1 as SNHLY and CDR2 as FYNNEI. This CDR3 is CASSEFSEQETQYF. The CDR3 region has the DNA TGTGCCAGCAGTGAGTTTTCAGAACAAGAGACCCAGTACTTC.

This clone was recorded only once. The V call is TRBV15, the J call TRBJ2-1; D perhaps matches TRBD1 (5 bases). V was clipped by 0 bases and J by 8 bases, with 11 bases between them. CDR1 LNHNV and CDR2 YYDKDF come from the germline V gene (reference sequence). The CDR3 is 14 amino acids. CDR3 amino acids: CATSRDRGVYEQFF. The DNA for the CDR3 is TGTGCCACCAGCAGAGATAGGGGTGTGTATGAGCAGTTCTTC.

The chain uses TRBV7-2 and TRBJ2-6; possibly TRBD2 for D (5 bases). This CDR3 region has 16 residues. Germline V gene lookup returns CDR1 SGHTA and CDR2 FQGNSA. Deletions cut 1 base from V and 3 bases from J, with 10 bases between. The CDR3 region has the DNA TGTGCCAGCAGCTTAGTGCGCGGGCTTGGGGCCAACGTCCTGACTTTC. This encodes CASSLVRGLGANVLTF.

This chain's CDR3 is CATASGTENQPQHF. The CDR3 region has the DNA TGTGCCACCGCCTCCGGGACAGAGAATCAGCCCCAGCATTTT. The V gene is TRBV10-3, the J gene TRBJ1-5, with 7 nucleotides matching TRBD1. This CDR3 has 14 residues. The germline V gene has CDR1 ENHRY and CDR2 SYGVKD. Trimming at V came to 10 bases and at J to 4 bases, leaving 10 bases not matched to a gene.

CDR3 loop: CASSLWDRPGEKLFF. The CDR3 nucleotides are TGTGCCAGCAGTTTATGGGACCGCCCGGGGGAAAAACTGTTTTTT. The rearrangement uses TRBV28 and TRBJ1-4; D ambiguous. There are 15 residues in the CDR3. Germline CDR1 is MDHEN and CDR2 is SYDVKM. The V end lost 0 bases, the J end lost 8 bases, and 13 bases lay between the germline ends.

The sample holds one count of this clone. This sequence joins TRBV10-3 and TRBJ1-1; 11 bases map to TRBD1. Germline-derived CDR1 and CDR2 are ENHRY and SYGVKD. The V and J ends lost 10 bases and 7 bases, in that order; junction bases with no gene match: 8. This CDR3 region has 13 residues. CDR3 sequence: CATTGQGVGEAFF. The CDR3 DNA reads TGTGCCACCACGGGACAGGGGGTGGGTGAAGCTTTCTTT.

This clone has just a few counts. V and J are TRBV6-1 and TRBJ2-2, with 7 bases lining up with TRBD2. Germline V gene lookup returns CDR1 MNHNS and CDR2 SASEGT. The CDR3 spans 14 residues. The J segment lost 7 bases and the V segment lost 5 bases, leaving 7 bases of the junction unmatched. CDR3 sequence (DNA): TGTGCCAGCAGTCTAAGCGGGGCCATCGGGGAGCTGTTTTTT. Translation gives CASSLSGAIGELFF.

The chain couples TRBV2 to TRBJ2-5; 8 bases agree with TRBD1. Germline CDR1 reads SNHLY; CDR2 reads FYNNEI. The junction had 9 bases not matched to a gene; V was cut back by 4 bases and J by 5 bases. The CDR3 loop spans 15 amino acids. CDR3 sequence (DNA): TGTGCCAGCAGTGGATCGGACAGGGTGGTGGAGACCCAGTACTTC. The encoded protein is CASSGSDRVVETQYF.